The T cell receptor (beta chain) under discussion was sequenced for a study of shared T cell receptors in the human thymus. Assay: immunoSEQ multiplex PCR; the TCRdb copy retains only in-frame clones and omits some. The sample consists of 500,000 to 750,000 clones, over 75% of them appearing once. The CDR3 totals 15 residues. Trimming stripped 4 bases from V and 1 base from J, with 12 bases between. Germline V gives CDR1 MNHEY, CDR2 SMNVEV (reference sequence). These records were also assigned to another study, of human thymus T cells. As that report states: The thymus tissue came from resections taken during corrective heart surgery.

This sequence was found in a boy less than two years old with a congenital heart defect. Sequenced input: thymocytes. The genes are TRBV27 and TRBJ2-3; D is possibly TRBD2 (5 bases). The CDR3: CASSSGLGGTDTQYF. The CDR3 coding sequence is TGTGCCAGCAGTTCGGGTCTCGGGGGCACAGATACGCAGTATTTT.